One and the same sample provided the 20 T cell receptor beta chains below, sequenced in a study of Graves' ophthalmopathy and Graves' hyperthyroidism. Amplification targeted the TCR beta CDR3 regions, with RNA transcripts as the source material. HTBI-primed first-round RT-PCR preceded second-round multiplex PCR. From the multiplex PCR reads, TCRdb called clonotypes with MiXCR, one entry per CDR3 protein. This table holds approximately 460,000 distinct CDR3 sequences, 13% to 15% found once. The sequenced sample was blood. The source of these receptors is a young woman with Graves' ophthalmopathy.

Concerning this clonotype: This clone may be a read error of a much larger clone one base away. The chain combines TRBV6-1 with TRBJ2-7, with unresolved D. Germline CDR1 is MNHNS and CDR2 is SASEGT. This CDR3 is 15 amino acids long. The CDR3 DNA sequence: TGTGCCAGCAGTGACGTTTTAGGCGCAAGCTACGATCAGTACTTC. Its protein is CASSDVLGASYDQYF.

On this clonotype: Germline and junction disagree at one end, which may indicate a read error. The chain joins TRBV27 to TRBJ2-5; 12 bases align to TRBD1. The CDR3 runs 16 residues. Germline CDR1 and CDR2: MNHEY and SMNVEV (reference sequence). CDR3 in amino acids: CASSNLRDRGPETEDF. CDR3 coding DNA: TGTGCCAGCAGCAATCTCCGGGACAGGGGGCCTGAGACCGAGGACTTC.

The chain carries TRBV7-6 and TRBJ2-5, with TRBD2 identical over 9 bases. Per the germline V gene, CDR1 is SGHVS and CDR2 is FNYEAQ. J was trimmed by 2 bases and V by 4 bases; bases with no gene match: 8. This CDR3 is 16 amino acids long. The CDR3 coding sequence is TGTGCCAGCAGCTCTCCCGCGGGGGGGCCTCAAGAGACCCAGTACTTC. It is translated as CASSSPAGGPQETQYF.

In its sample, this clonotype was seen many times. The rearrangement uses TRBV6-5 and TRBJ1-3, with TRBD1 as a possible D gene (6 bases). CDR3 length: 14 amino acids. Per germline, CDR1 MNHEY and CDR2 SVGAGI. V was clipped by 2 bases and J by 3 bases, with 8 bases between them. The CDR3 DNA reads as TGTGCCAGCAGTTACGCAGGGGTTGGAAACACCATATATTTT. It specifies CASSYAGVGNTIYF.

This clonotype came up a few times. A read error is possible here, since a much larger clone lies one base away. The chain has TRBV12-3 or TRBV12-4 and TRBJ2-2; either TRBD1 or TRBD2 may supply D (5 bases each). The CDR3 has 16 amino acids. This chain's CDR3 is CASSLVWDPNTGELLF. In DNA, the CDR3 is TGTGCCAGCAGTTTAGTCTGGGACCCGAACACCGGGGAGCTGTTGTTT.

This clonotype was recorded many times. This sequence joins TRBV12-3 or TRBV12-4 and TRBJ1-3; possibly TRBD1 for D (5 bases). The germline V and J ends were trimmed by 1 base and 0 bases, with 10 bases remaining between them. The CDR3 is made up of 16 amino acids. The CDR3 protein is CASSLVWDRSGNTIYF. In DNA form, the CDR3 reads TGTGCCAGCAGTTTAGTTTGGGACCGCTCTGGAAACACCATATATTTT.

At least ten counts were recorded for this clonotype. V usage is TRBV12-3 or TRBV12-4 and J usage is TRBJ2-4, with 8 bases matching TRBD1. The CDR3 is made up of 15 amino acids. The V segment lost 6 bases and the J segment 1 base; nucleotides outside the gene matches: 5. In nucleotides, the CDR3 is TGTGCCAGCAGCTTGACAGGGGCTGCCAAAAACATTCAGTACTTC. Residues: CASSLTGAAKNIQYF.

Written as DNA, the CDR3 is TGTGCCAGCAGTTACTCGGATGGGCGAGGGAAGGCTAATGAAAAACTGTTTTTT. This gives the protein CASSYSDGRGKANEKLFF. The chain employs TRBV6-2 or TRBV6-3 and TRBJ1-4; D unresolved. V lost 0 bases to trimming and J lost 3 bases, with 17 bases between them. Germline loops: CDR1 MNHEY, CDR2 SVGEGT. The CDR3 covers 18 residues.

This clonotype has a count of ten or more. CDR3 region: CASSLGGQGYGYTF. The CDR3 DNA follows: TGTGCCAGCAGTTTGGGAGGACAGGGCTATGGCTACACCTTC. V gene TRBV28 combines with J gene TRBJ1-2; 8 nucleotides match TRBD1. Germline values: CDR1 MDHEN, CDR2 SYDVKM. J was trimmed by 4 bases and V by 3 bases; bases with no gene match: 4. The CDR3 covers 14 residues.

At least ten counts were recorded for this clonotype. This chain joins TRBV25-1 and TRBJ2-7, with D hard to call. The CDR3 is made up of 14 amino acids. The V gene lost 0 bases and the J gene lost 2 bases, with 8 bases spanning the gap. Germline CDR1 reads MGHDK; CDR2 reads SYGVNS. CDR3 in DNA: TGTGCCAGCAGTGAATACGGAACGCCCTACGAGCAGTACTTC. Translating it yields CASSEYGTPYEQYF.

This clonotype occurred many times. The rearrangement links TRBV6-5 to TRBJ1-1; TRBD1 aligns across 9 bases. The germline V gene encodes CDR1 MNHEY and CDR2 SVGAGI. Unmatched junction bases numbered 4, after V lost 7 bases and J lost 4 bases. This CDR3 has 13 amino acids. In DNA, the CDR3 is TGTGCCAGCATCACGACAGGGGGCACTGAAGCTTTCTTT. It yields the protein CASITTGGTEAFF.

This clonotype was picked up many times. The chain employs TRBV20-1 and TRBJ1-1, with TRBD1 matching over 10 bases. Germline CDR1 and CDR2: DFQATT and SNEGSKA (reference sequence). The J segment lost 11 bases and the V segment lost 1 base, leaving 10 bases of the junction unmatched. This CDR3 is built from 14 residues. The CDR3 DNA sequence: TGCAGTGCTAGAGTCCCCGGGACAGGGGAGTGGGCTTTCTTT. Residues: CSARVPGTGEWAFF.

With regard to this clonotype: Here the CDR3 omits its conserved ending phenylalanine or tryptophan, so a read error is the likely source. This CDR3 reads CASSQSSGRAITGELFL. CDR3 bases: TGTGCCAGCAGCCAATCTAGCGGGAGGGCCATCACCGGGGAGCTGTTTTTG. The chain recombines TRBV3-1 with TRBJ2-2; 12 nucleotides line up with TRBD2. The CDR3 covers 17 residues. Germline CDR1 is LGHDT and CDR2 is YNNKEL (reference sequence). Trimming at V came to 2 bases and at J to 4 bases, leaving 5 bases not matched to a gene.

The rearrangement links TRBV6-2 or TRBV6-3 to TRBJ2-4; weak D call: TRBD2 (5 bases). The V end was cut by 0 bases, the J end by 2 bases, with 8 bases between. Germline V gene data show CDR1 as MNHEY and CDR2 as SVGEGT. This CDR3 is 15 amino acids long. The CDR3, as DNA: TGTGCCAGCAGTTACTCGGAGGAAACCAAAAACATTCAGTACTTC. The encoded protein is CASSYSEETKNIQYF.

This clonotype was detected ten times or more. The V gene is TRBV28, the J gene TRBJ1-6, with 7 bases aligning to TRBD1. V trimming: 6 bases; J trimming: 6 bases; junction bases outside the gene matches: 5. CDR3 length: 14 residues. Germline-derived CDR1 and CDR2 are MDHEN and SYDVKM. CDR3 residues: CASSPRQGNSPLHF. In nucleotides, the CDR3 is TGTGCCAGCAGCCCCAGACAGGGTAATTCACCCCTCCACTTT.

This clonotype was seen ten or more times. This rearrangement joins TRBV12-3 or TRBV12-4 to TRBJ1-2, with 10 bases fitting TRBD1. Germline trimming cut 6 bases from V and 8 bases from J; bases unmatched to any gene: 6. This CDR3 region has 13 residues. The CDR3 DNA follows: TGTGCCAGCAGCCTAGGGACAGGGGTCGGCTACACCTTC. It yields the protein CASSLGTGVGYTF.

The sample holds many counts of this clonotype. The chain is built from TRBV6-1 and TRBJ2-4, with 10 bases fitting TRBD1. V lost 6 bases and J lost 2; bases outside the gene matches: 7. The length of the CDR3 is 16 residues. CDR1 and CDR2 (germline): MNHNS, SASEGT. CDR3 region: CASSQGQGGTKNIQYF. Written as DNA, the CDR3 is TGTGCCAGCAGCCAAGGACAGGGGGGGACCAAAAACATTCAGTACTTC.

Remarks on this clonotype: Lacking the conserved final phenylalanine or tryptophan, this CDR3 likely reflects a read error. The chain is built from TRBV12-3 or TRBV12-4 and TRBJ1-1; tentative D call: TRBD1 (6 bases). The germline V and J ends were trimmed by 6 bases and 4 bases, with 9 bases remaining between them. CDR3 length: 12 residues. In nucleotides, the CDR3 is TGTGCCAGCAGGGGAGGGGGCACTGAAGCTTTCTCT. Translation gives CASRGGGTEAFS.

V gene TRBV12-3 or TRBV12-4 combines with J gene TRBJ1-2; 12 bases are shared with TRBD1. V lost 4 bases to trimming and J lost 7 bases; unmatched junction nucleotides: 10. The CDR3 totals 16 residues. The CDR3 bases are TGTGCCAGCAGTTCGGGACAGGGGGCTGAGGTGGGTGGCTACACCTTC. Amino acids: CASSSGQGAEVGGYTF.

This clonotype was recorded at least ten times. The V call is TRBV20-1, the J call TRBJ2-7; D is perhaps TRBD2 (7 bases). V gave up 5 bases and J gave up 2 bases, with 16 bases separating them. In germline, CDR1 is DFQATT, CDR2 SNEGSKA (reference sequence). CDR3 length equals 14 residues. CDR3 loop: CSAQRGRDTYEQYF. CDR3 sequence (DNA): TGCAGTGCTCAAAGAGGGAGGGACACCTACGAGCAGTACTTC.